Reported below is one T cell receptor beta chain. Its target is unknown. This entry comes from a study of CD8+ T cells in alopecia areata. General study findings and limits: Sequencing of scalp samples also captures resident alphabeta T cells of normal skin. Relative to mice, TCR sharing across patients was less clear, a difference possibly HLA-related.

RNA, once extracted, was reverse transcribed into cDNA for use as the sequencing template. This table comes from immunoSEQ multiplex PCR, and its TCRdb copy is limited to in-frame clones, with some not included. Of fewer than 150,000 clones in the sample, roughly four fifths were seen once. Treatment described: oral pan-JAK inhibitor, 5-10 mg twice daily. Both peripheral blood and punch biopsies of lesional scalp skin were obtained from patients who had alopecia areata. Sequences were derived from CD8+ T cells sorted from blood, sampled at week 4, from a patient treated with tofacitinib. The origin of this receptor is a human donor with alopecia areata.

CDR3: CASGFLIPGNTGELFF. In nucleotides, the CDR3 is TGTGCTAGTGGTTTCTTGATCCCAGGGAACACCGGGGAGCTGTTTTTT. This sequence joins TRBV12-5 and TRBJ2-2; D not certain. Trimming pared 3 bases from V and 1 base from J, leaving 12 bases between. The CDR3 totals 16 residues. Germline CDR1 and CDR2: LGHNT and FRNRAP. The full variable domain, completed using reference TRBV12-5 and TRBJ2-2, is DARVTQTPRHKVTEMGQEVTMRCQPILGHNTVFWYRQTMMQGLELLAYFRNRAPLDDSGMPKDRFSAEMPDATLATLKIQPSEPRDSAVYFCASGFLIPGNTGELFFGEGSRLTVL.